The rows below give T cell receptor beta chains drawn from one sample of a study of cytomegalovirus exposure and HLA in healthy donors. The data were produced by immunoSEQ multiplex PCR, yet TCRdb's version contains in-frame clones alone and is incomplete. The repertoire consists of more than 80,000 clones, with 65% to 80% occurring once and the leading ten covering 4% to 4.5%. The sample taken for sequencing was PBMCs. Every receptor here comes from a man aged 55-75 years in good health and CMV-seronegative. Each CDR3 is given with its conserved first and last residue. The D gene is left open where the match is weak. Not all rows give a size; the values are once, few, many and, for expanded clones, a class.

abundance: few; j_gene: TRBJ2-7; v_gene: TRBV2; d_gene: -; CDR3nt: TGTGCCAGCAGTGAAGGTCAGTCTGACTCCTACGAGCAGTACTTC; CDR3aa: CASSEGQSDSYEQYF
abundance: -; j_gene: TRBJ1-1; v_gene: TRBV12-5; d_gene: -; CDR3nt: TGTGCTAGTGGTTTGGGCAACCGGGACAACCCTGAAGCTTTCTTT; CDR3aa: CASGLGNRDNPEAFF
abundance: -; j_gene: TRBJ2-1; v_gene: TRBV5-4; d_gene: -; CDR3nt: TGTGCCAGCAGCTTGGGCGGCGCCAGCTCCTACAATGAGCAGTTCTTC; CDR3aa: CASSLGGASSYNEQFF
abundance: -; j_gene: TRBJ1-5; v_gene: TRBV6-5; d_gene: TRBD1; CDR3nt: TGTGCCAGCACCAGACAGGGGGACTTGGATCAGCCCCAGCATTTT; CDR3aa: CASTRQGDLDQPQHF
abundance: -; j_gene: TRBJ1-3; v_gene: TRBV18; d_gene: -; CDR3nt: TGTGCCATGGCGGAAACTACCGGAAACACCATATATTTT; CDR3aa: CAMAETTGNTIYF
abundance: -; j_gene: TRBJ1-3; v_gene: TRBV2; d_gene: TRBD1; CDR3nt: TGTGCCAGCAGAGTCAGGGGGATCTCTGGAAACACCATATATTTT; CDR3aa: CASRVRGISGNTIYF
abundance: -; j_gene: TRBJ1-1; v_gene: TRBV5-1; d_gene: -; CDR3nt: TGCGCCAGCAGCCCTATGAGTGGTACCATGAACACTGAAGCTTTCTTT; CDR3aa: CASSPMSGTMNTEAFF
abundance: few; j_gene: TRBJ2-7; v_gene: TRBV5-5; d_gene: TRBD1; CDR3nt: TGTGCCAGCAGCCGGGACAGGGCCTCCTACGAGCAGTACTTC; CDR3aa: CASSRDRASYEQYF
abundance: -; j_gene: TRBJ1-6; v_gene: TRBV29-1; d_gene: TRBD1; CDR3nt: TGCAGCGCCAGGACAGGGCAAAGTAATTCACCCCTCCACTTT; CDR3aa: CSARTGQSNSPLHF
abundance: -; j_gene: TRBJ2-1; v_gene: TRBV13; d_gene: TRBD2; CDR3nt: TGTGCCAGCAGCTTGGGGGGGGGTCTGTTCTTC; CDR3aa: CASSLGGGLFF
abundance: once; j_gene: TRBJ2-2; v_gene: TRBV7-3; d_gene: TRBD2; CDR3nt: TGTGCCAGCAGCTTAAGGGGGGGATGGGCCGGGGAGCTGTTTTTT; CDR3aa: CASSLRGGWAGELFF
abundance: -; j_gene: TRBJ2-6; v_gene: TRBV7-3; d_gene: -; CDR3nt: TGTGCCAGCAGGGACAGCCCCACTGGGGCCAACGTCCTGACTTTC; CDR3aa: CASRDSPTGANVLTF
abundance: -; j_gene: TRBJ2-7; v_gene: TRBV5-4; d_gene: TRBD2; CDR3nt: TGTGCCAGCAGCCCCGGGGGGGCCTACGAGCAGTACTTC; CDR3aa: CASSPGGAYEQYF
abundance: -; j_gene: TRBJ2-5; v_gene: TRBV7-6; d_gene: -; CDR3nt: TGTGCCAGCAGCTCCAGCGGGTCGAGGGAAGCCCAGTACTTC; CDR3aa: CASSSSGSREAQYF